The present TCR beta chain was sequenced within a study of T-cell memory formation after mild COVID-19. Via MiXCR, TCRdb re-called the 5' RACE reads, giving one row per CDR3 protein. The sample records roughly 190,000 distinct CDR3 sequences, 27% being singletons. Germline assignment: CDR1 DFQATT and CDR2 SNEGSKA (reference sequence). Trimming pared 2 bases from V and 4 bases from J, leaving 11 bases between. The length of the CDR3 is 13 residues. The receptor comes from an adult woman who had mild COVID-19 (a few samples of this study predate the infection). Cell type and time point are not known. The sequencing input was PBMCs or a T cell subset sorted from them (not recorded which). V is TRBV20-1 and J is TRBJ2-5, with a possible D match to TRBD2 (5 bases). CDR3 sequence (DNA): TGCAGTGCTAGAACCGGGATCGGAGAGACCCAGTACTTC. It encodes CSARTGIGETQYF.